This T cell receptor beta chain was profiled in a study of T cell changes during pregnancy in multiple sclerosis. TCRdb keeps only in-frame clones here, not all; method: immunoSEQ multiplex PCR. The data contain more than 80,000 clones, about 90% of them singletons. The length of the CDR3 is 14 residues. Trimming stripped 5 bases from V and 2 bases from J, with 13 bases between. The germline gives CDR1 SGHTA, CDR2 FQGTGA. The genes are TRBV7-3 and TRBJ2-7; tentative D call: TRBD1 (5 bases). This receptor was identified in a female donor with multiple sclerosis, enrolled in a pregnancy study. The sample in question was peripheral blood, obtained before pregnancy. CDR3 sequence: CASSRLPGPYEQYF. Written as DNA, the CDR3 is TGTGCCAGCAGCCGTCTGCCAGGGCCCTACGAGCAGTACTTC.